This entry describes one T cell receptor (beta chain). Its antigen target is currently unknown. One base away there is no much larger clone; base qualities are not given. This sample is part of a study of T cell repertoires in ileal Crohn's disease (dated by TCRdb to the late 2010s). Turning to the overall study: At the time of surgery, 30% to 45% of patients were active smokers, and the median duration of disease was 7.5 to 8.5 years. Every patient underwent surgery because of a complication, which was stricturing disease in around 60% and penetrating disease in around 39%. About half of the patients received postoperative therapy: about 10 received thiopurines and some 20 received anti-TNF agents. TCR repertoire analysis was performed in a few dozen Crohn's disease patients drawn from a prospective multicentre cohort. Running in parallel with the study was a multicentre cohort set up to find predictors of early endoscopic recurrence following ileocolonic resection. A Rutgeerts score above i0 was used to define endoscopic postoperative recurrence. A total of about 170 mucosal samples from 57 patients were sequenced, collected from several sites on the surgical specimen and at postoperative endoscopy. Broad study findings and their caveats: Compared with non-smokers, patients who were active smokers at surgery showed a significantly higher proportion of clonal expansions (around 24% vs 18%, p=0.02). Endoscopic recurrence was found to be associated with higher high-frequency clone percentages at surgery, and recurrence was observed in all patients with clonality above 26.8% (18/57). Only a subgroup of patients, of unstated size, had their mucosal CD4 and CD8 T cells sorted and sequenced. More high-frequency clones were carried by sorted CD8 T cells than by CD4 T cells, suggesting that mucosal expansions were mainly CD8.

Adults with ileal or ileocolonic Crohn's disease and an indication for ileocolonic resection were eligible for inclusion. Whole ileal mucosal biopsies were stored frozen at -80°C before DNA extraction. Genomic DNA was isolated from frozen whole biopsies using a TRizol-based method, and the DNA was quantified with a NanoDrop 2000 spectrophotometer. For commercial TCRB immunosequencing, approximately 480 nanograms of biopsy DNA were submitted for each sample. A two-step, amplification bias-controlled multiplex PCR was used by Adaptive Biotechnology to amplify CDR3 regions from genomic DNA. In the first PCR, primers covered every V and J gene segment, and in the second PCR, barcodes and Illumina adapters were added. CDR3 libraries were sequenced on an Illumina instrument. Processing in the source paper ran as follows. Vendor-provided pipelines were combined with custom analysis of raw data in R/Bioconductor under R version 3.3.0. Clonality, which ranges from 0 to 1, was calculated as the inverse of the normalised Shannon entropy across all productive clones. High-frequency clones were defined as the share of the repertoire taken up by the top 100 clones, keeping only clones that passed a 95% confidence test. Overlap between samples was measured with the Morisita-Horn index, while repertoire diversity was measured with the Simpson index. The immuneACCESS repertoire file appears here via TCRdb, limited to in-frame rearrangements. These files lack a portion of the clones; in checked studies, under half of the deficit traces to unresolved V genes, and the cause of the others is not known. V, J and clone size are taken as reported in that table, and D and trimming were inferred from the DNA itself. This sample lists 2,600 or so clones; about 70% were detected once. The ten biggest clones cover 9.5% to 13% of the sample.

Cut back by 0 bases and 5 bases, the V and J ends lie 14 bases apart. CDR1 and CDR2 are read off the germline V gene as LGHNA and YSLEER. From cysteine to phenylalanine, the CDR3 is 16 amino acids long. Only the CDR3 DNA is retained, 48 bases long and in frame from the first base. The clonotype was recovered from an adult with Crohn's disease. Recombination connected TRBV4-3 to TRBJ2-1; possibly the D gene is TRBD2, per 7 matching bases. The sequencing input was ileal tissue. Here the CDR3 is given as CASSQDRGGGDNEQFF. The DNA is as follows: TGCGCCAGCAGCCAAGATCGAGGGGGAGGGGACAATGAGCAGTTCTTC.